These T cell receptor beta chains were read from a single sample in a study of identical twins. TCRdb used MiXCR to reprocess the 5' RACE reads, holding one entry per CDR3 protein. The sample carries over 250,000 distinct CDR3 sequences, roughly 10% recorded once. A further study also used this sample, focusing on yellow fever vaccine responses in identical twins.

The sample was CD8+ T cells sorted from blood. Receptors originate from a woman under 30 in good health. CDR3s include the opening cysteine and the closing phenylalanine or tryptophan. D genes are given only for firm matches. Size is omitted from some rows. Given values are once, few, many or a class for expanded clones.

V gene,J gene,clone size,D gene,CDR3 protein,CDR3 DNA
TRBV5-5,TRBJ2-7,few,-,CASSLEGGLSYEQYF,TGTGCCAGCAGCTTGGAGGGGGGCCTTTCCTACGAGCAGTACTTC
TRBV29-1,TRBJ1-3,many,-,CSVAGRGAGNTIYF,TGCAGCGTTGCAGGGAGGGGTGCTGGAAACACCATATATTTT
TRBV2,TRBJ2-3,few,TRBD2,CASSEAGGPTDTQYF,TGTGCCAGCAGTGAGGCGGGGGGACCGACAGATACGCAGTATTTT
TRBV6-1,TRBJ2-1,few,TRBD2,CASSGYGGRDEQFF,TGTGCCAGCAGCGGGTATGGGGGGAGGGATGAGCAGTTCTTC
TRBV28,TRBJ2-3,many,-,CASSSGGGGGSSTDTQYF,TGTGCCAGCAGTTCAGGCGGGGGCGGGGGTTCTAGCACAGATACGCAGTATTTT
TRBV7-2,TRBJ2-3,few,-,CASIPGPPGDTQYF,TGTGCCAGCATTCCGGGACCCCCTGGTGATACGCAGTATTTT
TRBV19,TRBJ2-7,-,-,CASSIVGSSYEQYF,TGTGCCAGTAGTATTGTCGGCAGTTCCTACGAGCAGTACTTC
TRBV20-1,TRBJ2-2,many,TRBD1,CSVLRDRNTGELFF,TGCAGTGTTCTCCGGGACAGGAACACCGGGGAGCTGTTTTTT
TRBV25-1,TRBJ2-5,few,TRBD2,CASSVLAGTEETQYF,TGTGCCAGCAGTGTACTAGCGGGGACCGAAGAGACCCAGTACTTC
TRBV7-3,TRBJ2-7,many,-,CASSLTGYNEQYF,TGTGCCAGCAGCTTAACGGGGTACAACGAGCAGTACTTC
TRBV7-9,TRBJ2-2,few,-,CASSFGPNTGELFF,TGTGCCAGCAGCTTTGGACCGAACACCGGGGAGCTGTTTTTT
TRBV27,TRBJ2-2,few,TRBD2,CASIAGGPRTGELFF,TGTGCCAGCATTGCGGGGGGGCCGAGGACCGGGGAGCTGTTTTTT
TRBV28,TRBJ2-3,many,-,CASSFSDRPTDTQYF,TGTGCCAGCAGTTTCTCGGACCGCCCGACAGATACGCAGTATTTT
TRBV2,TRBJ2-1,-,TRBD2,CAICFSRGLAGGHNEQFF,TGTGCCATCTGTTTCTCCAGGGGACTAGCGGGAGGACATAATGAGCAGTTCTTC